This T cell receptor beta chain derives from a study of CD8 T cells in ankylosing spondylitis. TCRdb passed the 5' RACE reads through MiXCR, listing each CDR3 protein once. The table lists approximately 130,000 distinct CDR3 sequences, around 9% of them singletons. Study-level findings and limits: Certain motif variants had earlier appeared in reactive arthritis synovial fluid and blood. There was a TCR beta motif, made of several highly homologous variants, that appeared characteristic of ankylosing spondylitis blood.

The V and J ends lost 0 bases and 5 bases respectively, with 13 bases between them. From germline, CDR1 is LNHNV and CDR2 YYDKDF (reference sequence). This CDR3 spans 15 amino acids. This clonotype was seen ten or more times. Antigen specificity is unknown. V gene TRBV15 combines with J gene TRBJ2-5, with D maybe TRBD1 (6 bases). The sequence was collected from a male donor with ankylosing spondylitis or in good health (not recorded which). Sequencing was carried out using blood, either unsorted or a sorted T cell fraction (not recorded which). The CDR3 sequence: CATSRDQGFGETQYF. CDR3 coding DNA: TGTGCCACCAGCAGAGATCAGGGGTTTGGGGAGACCCAGTACTTC.